This T cell receptor (beta chain) was captured by sequencing in a study of blood T cell repertoires in COVID-19. Study in general: Specimens from acute and convalescent COVID-19 originated in the United States, Italy and Spain.

The germline gives CDR1 MDHEN, CDR2 SYDVKM. V gave up 3 bases and J gave up 2 bases; unmatched junction bases: 7. The length of the CDR3 is 16 residues. As originally analysed: Amplification from reference gene primers served as the basis for estimated nucleated cell counts. TCRdb's table, derived via immunoSEQ multiplex PCR, lists solely in-frame clones and lacks some. V, J and clone size derive from that table, while D and trimming were established from the DNA sequence. The profile shows around 40,000 clones, about 90% of them singletons. Sequencing input: peripheral blood. The receptor comes from a man aged 50-60 years with active or convalescent COVID-19. V usage is TRBV28 and J usage is TRBJ2-1; 7 positions match TRBD2. In DNA form, the CDR3 reads TGTGCCAGCAGTTTCCGTGGTGGGAGGGCCTACAATGAGCAGTTCTTC. Translation: CASSFRGGRAYNEQFF.